This TCR beta chain was retrieved from a study of T cell responses to AZD1222 COVID-19 vaccine. Study context: The analysis combined second doses at about 4 or about 12 weeks. Study outcomes and limitations: Regions 160-218 and 743-854 dominated among vaccine-associated CD4 TCRs spanning spike.

Trimming removed 0 bases from V and 0 bases from J, with 16 bases in between. CDR1 is SGHRS, CDR2 YFSETQ, per germline. The CDR3 has 17 amino acids. Comments on this clone: Antigen specificity is unknown.

Data came from immunoSEQ multiplex PCR; TCRdb stores just in-frame clones and leaves some out. The sample carries 150,000 or so clones, roughly nine tenths recorded once. This sequence joins TRBV5-1 and TRBJ2-7; D gene ambiguous. Sequences were derived from peripheral blood, sampled on day 0 of AZD1222 vaccination. This TCR was sampled from an adult in good health. As DNA, the CDR3 is TGCGCCAGCAGCTTGGGGGGTTTAGGTGGTAGCTCCTACGAGCAGTACTTC. Its translation: CASSLGGLGGSSYEQYF.